The present TCR beta chain was sequenced within a study of blood T cell repertoires in COVID-19. This clone was found a few times. Using immunoSEQ multiplex PCR, the repertoire was profiled, and TCRdb retains in-frame clones only, with some absent. The sample lists about 360,000 clones, 80% to 90% seen once, with 1.3% in the top ten. The specimen was PBMCs or T cells enriched from blood (not recorded which). The sequence was obtained from a young man who had recovered from COVID-19.

In nucleotides, the CDR3 is TGTGCCACCAGCAGAGGGACAGACAATCAGCCCCAGCATTTT. Translating it yields CATSRGTDNQPQHF. The chain combines TRBV15 with TRBJ1-5; D is possibly TRBD1 (6 bases). The CDR3 length is 14 residues. Germline-derived CDR1 and CDR2 are LNHNV and YYDKDF (reference sequence). V was trimmed by 1 base and J by 3 bases, leaving 7 bases between them.